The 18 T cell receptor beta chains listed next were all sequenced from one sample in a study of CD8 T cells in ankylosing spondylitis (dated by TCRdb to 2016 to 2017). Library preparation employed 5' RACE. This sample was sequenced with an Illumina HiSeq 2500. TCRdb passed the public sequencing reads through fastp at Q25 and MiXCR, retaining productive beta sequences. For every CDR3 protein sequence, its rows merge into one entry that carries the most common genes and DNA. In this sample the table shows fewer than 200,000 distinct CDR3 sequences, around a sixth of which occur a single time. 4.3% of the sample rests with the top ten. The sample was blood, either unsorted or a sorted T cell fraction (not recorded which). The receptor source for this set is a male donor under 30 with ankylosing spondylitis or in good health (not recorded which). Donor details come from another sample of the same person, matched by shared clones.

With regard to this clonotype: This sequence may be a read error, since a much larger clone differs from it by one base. The CDR3 DNA sequence: TGTGCCAGCAGCGGCGTGGGTGAAGCTCTCTTT. It encodes CASSGVGEALF. This chain connects TRBV9 to TRBJ1-1; D gene ambiguous. The CDR3 contains 11 residues. Germline CDR1 reads SGDLS; CDR2 reads YYNGEE.

CDR3 residues: CSARDMTSGRNEQFF. The CDR3 DNA reads as TGCAGTGCTAGAGATATGACTAGCGGACGCAATGAGCAGTTCTTC. The chain couples TRBV20-1 to TRBJ2-1; 9 bases map to TRBD2. Losses at the gene ends were 0 bases for V and 6 bases for J; bases not matched to a gene: 6. The CDR3 has 15 amino acids. CDR1 is DFQATT and CDR2 is SNEGSKA in the germline V gene (reference sequence).

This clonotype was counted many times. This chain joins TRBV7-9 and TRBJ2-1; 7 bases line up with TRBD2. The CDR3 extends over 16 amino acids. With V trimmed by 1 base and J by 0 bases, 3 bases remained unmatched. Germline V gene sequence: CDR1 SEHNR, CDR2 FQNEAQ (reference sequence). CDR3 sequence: CASSLVRGSSYNEQFF. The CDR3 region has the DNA TGTGCCAGCAGCTTAGTACGCGGGAGCTCCTACAATGAGCAGTTCTTC.

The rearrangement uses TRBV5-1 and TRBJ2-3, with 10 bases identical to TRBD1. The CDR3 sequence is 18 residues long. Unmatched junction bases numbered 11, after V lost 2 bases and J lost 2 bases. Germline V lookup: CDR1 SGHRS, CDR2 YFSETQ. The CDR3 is CASSLACDRGPITDTQYF. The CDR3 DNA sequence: TGCGCCAGCAGCTTAGCTTGCGACAGGGGGCCCATCACAGATACGCAGTATTTT.

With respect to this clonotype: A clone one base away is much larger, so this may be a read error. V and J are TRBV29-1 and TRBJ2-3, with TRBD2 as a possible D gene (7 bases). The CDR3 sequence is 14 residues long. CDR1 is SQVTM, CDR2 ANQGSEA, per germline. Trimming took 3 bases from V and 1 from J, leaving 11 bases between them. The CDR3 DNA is TGCAGCGTTGAGGGGGGGGGCGGCACAGATACGCAGTATTTT. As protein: CSVEGGGGTDTQYF.

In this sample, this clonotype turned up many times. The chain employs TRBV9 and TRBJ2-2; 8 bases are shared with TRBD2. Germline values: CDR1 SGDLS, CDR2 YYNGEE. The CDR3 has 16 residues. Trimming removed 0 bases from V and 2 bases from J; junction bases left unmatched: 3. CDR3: CASSVELAVNTGELFF. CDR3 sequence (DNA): TGTGCCAGCAGCGTAGAACTAGCGGTAAACACCGGGGAGCTGTTTTTT.

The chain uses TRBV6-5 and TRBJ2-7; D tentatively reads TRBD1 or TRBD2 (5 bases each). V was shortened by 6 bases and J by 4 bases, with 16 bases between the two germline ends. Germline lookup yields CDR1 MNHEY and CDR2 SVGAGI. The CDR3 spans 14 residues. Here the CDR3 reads CASSPERGAYEQYV. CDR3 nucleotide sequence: TGTGCCAGCAGCCCAGAGAGGGGAGCATACGAGCAGTACGTC.

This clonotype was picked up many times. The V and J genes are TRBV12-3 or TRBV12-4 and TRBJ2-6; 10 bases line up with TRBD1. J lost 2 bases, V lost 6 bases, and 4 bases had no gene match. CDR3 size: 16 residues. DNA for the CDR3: TGTGCCAGCAGCGACAGGGGGCTCACTGGGGCCAACGTCCTGACTTTC. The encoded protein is CASSDRGLTGANVLTF.

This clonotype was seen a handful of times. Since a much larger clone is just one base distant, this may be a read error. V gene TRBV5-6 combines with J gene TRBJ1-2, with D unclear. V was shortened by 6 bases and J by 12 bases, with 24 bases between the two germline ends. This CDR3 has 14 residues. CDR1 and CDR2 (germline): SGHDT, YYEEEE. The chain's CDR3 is CASKWEDRYGGDTF. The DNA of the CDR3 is TGTGCCAGCAAATGGGAGGACCGTTATGGCGGCGACACCTTC.

The CDR3 here is CASSVVTPPNTGELFF. The CDR3 DNA reads as TGTGCCAGCAGCGTAGTGACTCCCCCGAACACCGGGGAGCTGTTTTTT. This chain connects TRBV9 to TRBJ2-2, with no clear D. The CDR3 consists of 16 residues. Germline CDR1 reads SGDLS; CDR2 reads YYNGEE. Trimming took off 0 bases at V and 0 bases at J, with 9 bases between the two ends.

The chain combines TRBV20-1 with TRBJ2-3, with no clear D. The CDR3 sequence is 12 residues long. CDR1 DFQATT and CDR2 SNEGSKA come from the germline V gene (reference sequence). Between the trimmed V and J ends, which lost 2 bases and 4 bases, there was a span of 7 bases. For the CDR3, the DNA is TGCAGTGCTAGAATTTCGGCAGATACGCAGTATTTT. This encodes CSARISADTQYF.

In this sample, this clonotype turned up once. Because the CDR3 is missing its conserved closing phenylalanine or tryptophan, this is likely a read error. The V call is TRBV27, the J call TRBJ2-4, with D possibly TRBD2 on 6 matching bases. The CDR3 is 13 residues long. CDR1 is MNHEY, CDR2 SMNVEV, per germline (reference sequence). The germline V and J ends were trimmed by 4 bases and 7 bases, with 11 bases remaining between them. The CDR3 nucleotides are TGTGCCAGCAGTTCTGGAGGGGCGAACATTCAGTACTAC. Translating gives CASSSGGANIQYY.

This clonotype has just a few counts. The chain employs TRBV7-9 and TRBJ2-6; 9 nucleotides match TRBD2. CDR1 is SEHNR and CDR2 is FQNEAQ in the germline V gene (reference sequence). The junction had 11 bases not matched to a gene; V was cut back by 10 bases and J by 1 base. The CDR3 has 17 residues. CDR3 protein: CANIGASGKSGANVLTF. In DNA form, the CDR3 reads TGTGCCAACATAGGGGCTAGCGGGAAATCTGGGGCCAACGTCCTGACTTTC.

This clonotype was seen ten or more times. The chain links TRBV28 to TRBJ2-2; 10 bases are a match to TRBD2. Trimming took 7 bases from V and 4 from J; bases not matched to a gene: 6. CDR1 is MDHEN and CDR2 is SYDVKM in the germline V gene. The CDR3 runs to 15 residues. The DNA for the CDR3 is TGTGCCAGCACGTATAGCGGGAGGAGCACCGGGGAGCTGTTTTTT. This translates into CASTYSGRSTGELFF. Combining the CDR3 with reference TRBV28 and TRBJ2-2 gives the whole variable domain DVKVTQSSRYLVKRTGEKVFLECVQDMDHENMFWYRQDPGLGLRLIYFSYDVKMKEKGDIPEGYSVSREKKERFSLILESASTNQTSMYLCASTYSGRSTGELFFGEGSRLTVL.

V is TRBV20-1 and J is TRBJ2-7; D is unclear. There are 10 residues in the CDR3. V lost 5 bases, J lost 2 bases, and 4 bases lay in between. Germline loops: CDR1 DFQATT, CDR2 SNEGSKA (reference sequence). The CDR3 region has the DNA TGCAGTGCTGGTGCCTACGAGCAGTACTTC. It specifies CSAGAYEQYF.

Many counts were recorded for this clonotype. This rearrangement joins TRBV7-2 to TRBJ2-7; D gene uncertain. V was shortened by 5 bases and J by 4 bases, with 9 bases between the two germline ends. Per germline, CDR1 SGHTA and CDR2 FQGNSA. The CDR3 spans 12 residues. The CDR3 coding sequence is TGTGCCAGCAGCCCCGCCCGATACGAGCAGTACTTC. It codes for CASSPARYEQYF.

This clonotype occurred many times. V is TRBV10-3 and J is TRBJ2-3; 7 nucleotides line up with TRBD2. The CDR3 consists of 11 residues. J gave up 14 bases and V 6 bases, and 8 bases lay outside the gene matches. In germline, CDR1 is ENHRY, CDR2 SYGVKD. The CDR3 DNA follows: TGTGCCATCAGCGCCAGCGGGAATACGTATTTT. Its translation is CAISASGNTYF.

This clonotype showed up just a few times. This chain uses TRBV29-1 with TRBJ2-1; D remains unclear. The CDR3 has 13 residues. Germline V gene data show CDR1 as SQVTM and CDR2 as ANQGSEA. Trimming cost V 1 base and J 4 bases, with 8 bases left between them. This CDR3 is CSVEVVSYNEQFF. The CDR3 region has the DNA TGCAGCGTTGAAGTGGTCTCATACAATGAGCAGTTCTTC.